These T cell receptor beta chains were read from a single sample in a study of cytomegalovirus exposure and HLA in healthy donors. Clones were read by immunoSEQ multiplex PCR, and TCRdb kept only the in-frame ones, dropping some. Among 120,000 or so clones listed, approximately 83% were seen once. Sequenced material: PBMCs. Receptors originate from a woman aged 40-49 years in good health and CMV-seropositive. CDR3s include the opening cysteine and the closing phenylalanine or tryptophan. The D gene is left open where the match is weak. A row's size may be missing; if present it is once, few, many or a size class.

j_gene | d_gene | abundance | v_gene | CDR3aa | CDR3nt
TRBJ2-7 | TRBD1 | . | TRBV7-6 | CASSARDRGFEQYF | TGTGCCAGCAGCGCCAGGGACAGGGGTTTTGAGCAGTACTTC
TRBJ2-7 | TRBD1 | . | TRBV28 | CASRVGGTGGYEQYF | TGTGCCAGCAGAGTTGGGGGGACAGGGGGCTACGAGCAGTACTTC
TRBJ1-1 | TRBD1 | . | TRBV29-1 | CSVRQGAGTEAFF | TGCAGCGTTAGACAGGGGGCAGGGACTGAAGCTTTCTTT
TRBJ2-1 | . | . | TRBV9 | CASSVNSKNEQFF | TGTGCCAGCAGCGTAAACTCCAAAAATGAGCAGTTCTTC
TRBJ1-1 | . | . | TRBV5-1 | CASSHRTPPKAFF | TGCGCCAGCAGCCATCGGACACCACCGAAAGCTTTCTTT
TRBJ1-2 | TRBD1 | few | TRBV6-5 | CASSTGQIYGYTF | TGTGCCAGCAGTACGGGACAGATCTATGGCTACACCTTC
TRBJ2-3 | . | . | TRBV6-5 | CASSQKQADTQYF | TGTGCCAGCAGTCAAAAACAGGCAGATACGCAGTATTTT
TRBJ2-1 | TRBD2 | many | TRBV6-4 | CASSDSVASGSNEQFF | TGTGCCAGCAGTGACTCGGTGGCTAGCGGGAGCAATGAGCAGTTCTTC
TRBJ2-3 | TRBD2 | . | TRBV5-1 | CASSLSLAGGLTDTQYF | TGCGCCAGCAGCCTAAGCTTAGCGGGAGGTCTAACAGATACGCAGTATTTT
TRBJ2-2 | . | . | TRBV9 | CASSVVGRGTGELFF | TGTGCCAGCAGCGTAGTCGGACGGGGGACCGGGGAGCTGTTTTTT
TRBJ2-1 | . | few | TRBV10-2 | CASTPSLTYNEQFF | TGCGCCAGCACACCTAGCTTGACCTACAATGAGCAGTTCTTC
TRBJ1-5 | . | . | TRBV28 | CASSLGREGQPQHF | TGTGCCAGCAGTTTGGGCAGGGAGGGACAGCCCCAGCATTTT
TRBJ2-7 | . | . | TRBV27 | CASSLGRVKGYEQYF | TGTGCCAGCAGTTTAGGGCGGGTAAAAGGCTACGAGCAGTACTTC
TRBJ2-7 | TRBD2 | . | TRBV6-5 | CASSPLSGTTYEQYF | TGTGCCAGCAGCCCACTGAGCGGGACTACCTACGAGCAGTACTTC
TRBJ2-1 | . | . | TRBV7-2 | CASSLGGGVGDEQFF | TGTGCCAGCAGCTTAGGTGGAGGGGTGGGGGATGAGCAGTTCTTC
TRBJ2-1 | . | . | TRBV10-3 | CAIGSSSIDEQFF | TGTGCCATCGGCTCTAGTTCTATCGATGAGCAGTTCTTC
TRBJ2-7 | TRBD2 | . | TRBV28 | CASSPGTSYEQYF | TGTGCCAGCAGTCCCGGGACTAGCTACGAGCAGTACTTC
TRBJ2-1 | . | . | TRBV10-3 | CAISLGGSYNEQFF | TGTGCCATCAGCCTAGGAGGCTCCTACAATGAGCAGTTCTTC
TRBJ2-5 | . | few | TRBV6-6 | CASSYSTFTGDETQYF | TGTGCCAGCAGTTACTCCACTTTCACGGGAGACGAGACCCAGTACTTC
TRBJ1-1 | TRBD1 | . | TRBV4-1 | CASSSDRGYGNTEAFF | TGCGCCAGCAGCTCCGACAGGGGGTACGGAAACACTGAAGCTTTCTTT
TRBJ2-1 | . | once | TRBV7-3 | CASSPELGDNEQFF | TGTGCCAGCAGCCCAGAACTCGGGGACAATGAGCAGTTCTTC
TRBJ2-1 | . | . | TRBV29-1 | CSVGLLIPDNEQFF | TGCAGCGTTGGCCTCCTTATTCCGGACAATGAGCAGTTCTTC
TRBJ1-1 | TRBD1 | . | TRBV19 | CASRDSPYTEAFF | TGTGCCAGTCGGGACAGTCCATACACTGAAGCTTTCTTT
TRBJ2-1 | TRBD1 | . | TRBV7-2 | CASSKTGDEQFF | TGTGCCAGCAGCAAAACAGGGGATGAGCAGTTCTTC
TRBJ2-7 | . | . | TRBV4-1 | CASSQDVGEQYF | TGCGCCAGCAGCCAAGATGTCGGCGAGCAGTACTTC
TRBJ2-7 | TRBD2 | . | TRBV30 | CAWSGEGHFSFREQYF | TGTGCCTGGAGTGGGGAGGGCCATTTTTCGTTTCGCGAGCAGTACTTC
TRBJ1-1 | TRBD1 | . | TRBV7-6 | CASSLRQGINTEAFF | TGTGCCAGCAGCTTAAGACAGGGGATAAACACTGAAGCTTTCTTT
TRBJ2-1 | . | few | TRBV9 | CASTQDPDISSYNEQFF | TGTGCCAGCACCCAAGACCCGGACATAAGCTCCTACAATGAGCAGTTCTTC
TRBJ2-6 | . | . | TRBV28 | CASTSLASGANVLTF | TGTGCCAGCACCTCTTTAGCGTCTGGGGCCAACGTCCTGACTTTC
TRBJ2-1 | . | . | TRBV5-5 | CASNHAASSYNEQFF | TGTGCCAGCAACCACGCGGCGAGCTCCTACAATGAGCAGTTCTTC
TRBJ2-7 | TRBD2 | . | TRBV28 | CASSASGLAGSYEQYF | TGTGCCAGCAGTGCCTCCGGTCTAGCGGGCTCCTACGAGCAGTACTTC
TRBJ1-2 | . | few | TRBV30 | CAWSVQDSFFYGYTF | TGTGCCTGGAGTGTACAGGACAGTTTCTTCTATGGCTACACCTTC
TRBJ2-3 | . | . | TRBV11-2 | CASSLAGTDTQYF | TGTGCCAGCAGCTTAGCAGGCACAGATACGCAGTATTTT
TRBJ2-1 | . | . | TRBV20-1 | CSALLLGEQFF | TGCAGTGCTCTCCTACTCGGTGAGCAGTTCTTC
TRBJ1-6 | . | . | TRBV28 | CASSLISGSYNSPLHF | TGTGCCAGCAGTTTAATTTCAGGGTCCTATAATTCACCCCTCCACTTT
TRBJ2-3 | . | . | TRBV7-9 | CASSPDRATTDTQYF | TGTGCCAGCAGCCCCGACAGAGCCACCACAGATACGCAGTATTTT
TRBJ2-1 | TRBD2 | few | TRBV2 | CASGGAYNEQFF | TGTGCCAGCGGGGGGGCCTACAATGAGCAGTTCTTC
TRBJ1-6 | TRBD1 | . | TRBV29-1 | CSGTGTGADSPLHF | TGCAGCGGTACCGGGACAGGGGCTGATTCACCCCTCCACTTT
TRBJ2-7 | . | . | TRBV4-1 | CASSQAPGFSYEQYF | TGCGCCAGCAGCCAAGCGCCAGGGTTCTCCTACGAGCAGTACTTC
TRBJ1-2 | . | . | TRBV28 | CASSLLGSGGYTF | TGTGCCAGCAGTTTGCTGGGGAGTGGTGGCTACACCTTC
TRBJ1-2 | . | . | TRBV7-9 | CASSQGLHGYTF | TGTGCCAGCAGCCAGGGGCTCCATGGCTACACCTTC
TRBJ2-5 | TRBD2 | . | TRBV6-1 | CASSELAGSIDWETQYF | TGTGCCAGCAGTGAACTAGCGGGTTCTATCGACTGGGAGACCCAGTACTTC
TRBJ2-2 | . | . | TRBV15 | CATSRVGGSDTGELFF | TGTGCCACCAGCAGAGTTGGGGGGAGCGACACCGGGGAGCTGTTTTTT
TRBJ2-2 | . | . | TRBV5-1 | CASSLAPAGAGELFF | TGCGCCAGCAGCTTGGCGCCTGCCGGGGCCGGGGAGCTGTTTTTT
TRBJ1-2 | TRBD1 | . | TRBV7-2 | CASSLAMDRGRYGYTF | TGTGCCAGCAGCTTAGCAATGGACAGGGGTAGATATGGCTACACCTTC
TRBJ2-5 | . | . | TRBV6-6 | CASSYSEGETQYF | TGTGCCAGCAGTTACTCGGAGGGAGAGACCCAGTACTTC
TRBJ2-1 | . | . | TRBV28 | CASSPGWDEQFF | TGTGCCAGCAGCCCAGGTTGGGATGAGCAGTTCTTC